Listed below are T cell receptor beta chains from one sample, sequenced in a study of blood T cell repertoires in COVID-19. Sequencing was performed with immunoSEQ multiplex PCR; in TCRdb, only in-frame clones are kept and a portion is missing. The table shows about 53,000 clones, with around nine tenths occurring only once. The sequenced material came from peripheral blood. The receptors stem from a man in his forties or fifties with acute or convalescent COVID-19. The CDR3 runs from the conserved cysteine through the conserved F or W. Each record gives: V gene, J gene, D gene, clone size, CDR3 DNA, CDR3 protein. The D gene is left open where the match is weak. Not all rows give a size; the values are once, few, many and, for expanded clones, a class.

TRBV7-3,TRBJ2-5,-,-,TGTGCCAGCAGCCTAAATAACCCCGGTGAAGGAGGGACCCAGTACTTC,CASSLNNPGEGGTQYF
TRBV2,TRBJ1-2,TRBD1,-,TGTGCCAGCAGGCCCCCCCGGGACAGCGTTTACGGCTACACCTTC,CASRPPRDSVYGYTF
TRBV4-1,TRBJ2-7,-,few,TGCGCCAGCAGCCTTCAGGACGGGGGCTCCTACGAGCAGTACTTC,CASSLQDGGSYEQYF
TRBV5-1,TRBJ1-1,-,-,TGCGCCAGCAGCCAAACCTTACAGGGCACTGAAGCTTTCTTT,CASSQTLQGTEAFF
TRBV7-3,TRBJ2-3,TRBD2,-,TGTGCCAGCAGCTTCCGGGGGGGCACAGATACGCAGTATTTT,CASSFRGGTDTQYF
TRBV10-3,TRBJ2-2,TRBD1,once,TGTGCCATCACAGGGACAGGGAACACCGGGGAGCTGTTTTTT,CAITGTGNTGELFF
TRBV18,TRBJ2-2,TRBD1,-,TGTGCCAGCTCACCAACGGGACAGGGCGTAATCCCCGGGGAGCTGTTTTTT,CASSPTGQGVIPGELFF
TRBV21-1,TRBJ1-5,-,-,TGTGCCAGCAGCAAGAACAGGGGGCCCTCCCGCAATCAGCCCCAGCATTTT,CASSKNRGPSRNQPQHF
TRBV24-1,TRBJ2-1,-,-,TGTGCCACCAGTGACCCTGGGGGGGGCGGTGAGCAGTTCTTC,CATSDPGGGGEQFF
TRBV9,TRBJ1-1,-,few,TGTGCCAGCAGCGCGTGGGACACCGAAGCTTTCTTT,CASSAWDTEAFF
TRBV29-1,TRBJ2-5,-,-,TGCAGCGTTCAGAGGGAATATTTCCAAGAGACCCAGTACTTC,CSVQREYFQETQYF
TRBV6-5,TRBJ1-2,-,-,TGTGCCAGCAGTATCAGCGCCCGCCGCGGCTACACCTTC,CASSISARRGYTF
TRBV2,TRBJ1-4,TRBD1,-,TGTGCCAGCAGTGGAAGACAGGGGGCAAAACTGTTTTTT,CASSGRQGAKLFF
TRBV24-1,TRBJ2-1,-,few,TGTGCCACCAGTCTGGGGACAAAAGGGGATGAGCAGTTCTTC,CATSLGTKGDEQFF
TRBV9,TRBJ2-1,-,once,TGTGCCAGCAGCCCCCACCGGGTCGGGGATGAGCAGTTCTTC,CASSPHRVGDEQFF
TRBV11-2,TRBJ1-4,-,-,TGTGCCAGCAGCTTCGGGGGGTTGACTGAAAAACTGTTTTTT,CASSFGGLTEKLFF
TRBV30,TRBJ2-3,-,-,TGTGCCTTAGAACCGACAGAAAGCACAGATACGCAGTATTTT,CALEPTESTDTQYF
TRBV19,TRBJ2-1,TRBD2,-,TGTGCCAGTAGTATCAGGCTAGCGGGGCAGACAGGAGGGGATGAGCAGTTCTTC,CASSIRLAGQTGGDEQFF
TRBV5-1,TRBJ2-1,TRBD1,once,TGCGCCAGCAGCTCCAGACAGGGGTTATACAATGAGCAGTTCTTC,CASSSRQGLYNEQFF
TRBV9,TRBJ2-6,-,-,TGTGCCAGCAGTCTTACTACAGGGCTCTACTCTGGGGCCAACGTCCTGACTTTC,CASSLTTGLYSGANVLTF
TRBV9,TRBJ2-2,-,-,TGTGCCAGCAGCGTAGAGGACTCCACCGGGGAGCTGTTTTTT,CASSVEDSTGELFF
TRBV4-1,TRBJ1-4,-,-,TGCGCCAGCAGCCCCGACAGCCTTAATGAAAAACTGTTTTTT,CASSPDSLNEKLFF
TRBV10-2,TRBJ1-5,-,-,TGCGCCAGCATGCACCGGGGTGGTCCGGGGATCCCGAATCAGCCCCAGCATTTT,CASMHRGGPGIPNQPQHF
TRBV28,TRBJ2-5,TRBD2,-,TGTGCCAGCACCAGTAGCGGGAGGGCACAGACCCAGTACTTC,CASTSSGRAQTQYF
TRBV19,TRBJ1-5,TRBD1,once,TGTGCCAGTAGTATGCCAGGACAGGGTGGCAATCAGCCCCAGCATTTT,CASSMPGQGGNQPQHF
TRBV18,TRBJ1-6,-,-,TGTGCCACCAGCGGGGCTCCCAATTCACCCCTCCACTTT,CATSGAPNSPLHF
TRBV2,TRBJ2-7,-,-,TGTGCCAGCAGTGCACAGGGTATCGACGAGCAGTACTTC,CASSAQGIDEQYF
TRBV2,TRBJ1-5,TRBD1,-,TGTGCCAGCAGTGGACCAGGGGGCGGCAATCAGCCCCAGCATTTT,CASSGPGGGNQPQHF
TRBV12-5,TRBJ2-1,-,-,TGTGCTAGTGGTTTTTCCGCAGGATACAATAAGCAGTTCTTC,CASGFSAGYNKQFF
TRBV5-4,TRBJ2-1,TRBD2,-,TGTGCCAGCAGCCCTAGCGGGGGGGCCTACAATGAGCAGTTCTTC,CASSPSGGAYNEQFF
TRBV24-1,TRBJ2-5,-,-,TGTGCCACCAGTCTGTCCGGAGAGACCCAGTACTTC,CATSLSGETQYF
TRBV7-2,TRBJ1-6,TRBD1,-,TGTGCCAGCAGCGAAGACAGGGGCTATTCACCCCTCCACTTT,CASSEDRGYSPLHF
TRBV10-3,TRBJ2-3,TRBD1,-,TGTGCCATCAGGTCACAGGGGTCTAACACAGATACGCAGTATTTT,CAIRSQGSNTDTQYF
TRBV6-5,TRBJ1-4,TRBD1,-,TGTGCCATCGGACAGGGATATGAAAAACTGTTTTTT,CAIGQGYEKLFF
TRBV2,TRBJ1-2,-,-,TGTGCCAGCAGTGAGAAGCTTAACTATGGCTACACCTTC,CASSEKLNYGYTF
TRBV9,TRBJ2-2,TRBD1,-,TGTGCCAGCAGCGTGGGGACAGACAGTGCCACCGGGGAGCTGTTTTTT,CASSVGTDSATGELFF
TRBV27,TRBJ1-5,TRBD1,-,TGTGCCAGCAGGGGACAGGGGCGCAACGTTAATCAGCCCCAGCATTTT,CASRGQGRNVNQPQHF
TRBV19,TRBJ1-5,TRBD1,-,TGTGCCAGTAGTATTCTCGAAGGGGGCTTTCAGCCCCAGCATTTT,CASSILEGGFQPQHF
TRBV5-1,TRBJ2-5,TRBD2,once,TGCGCCAGCAGCTCAGCTAGCGGGTTCCAAGAGACCCAGTACTTC,CASSSASGFQETQYF
TRBV11-2,TRBJ1-4,-,-,TGTGCCAGCAGCGCGCACAGGGTTAAGGGTGAAAAACTGTTTTTT,CASSAHRVKGEKLFF
TRBV4-1,TRBJ2-1,TRBD2,-,TGCGCCAGCACCCCTAGCGGGTGGGTCAGCTCCTACAATGAGCAGTTCTTC,CASTPSGWVSSYNEQFF
TRBV6-5,TRBJ1-5,TRBD1,-,TGTGCCAGCATCACCTCGGACAGGGGATGGGGGCCCCAGCATTTT,CASITSDRGWGPQHF
TRBV2,TRBJ2-3,TRBD2,-,TGTGCCAGCACAGACGCAGCGGGAGATACAGATACGCAGTATTTT,CASTDAAGDTDTQYF